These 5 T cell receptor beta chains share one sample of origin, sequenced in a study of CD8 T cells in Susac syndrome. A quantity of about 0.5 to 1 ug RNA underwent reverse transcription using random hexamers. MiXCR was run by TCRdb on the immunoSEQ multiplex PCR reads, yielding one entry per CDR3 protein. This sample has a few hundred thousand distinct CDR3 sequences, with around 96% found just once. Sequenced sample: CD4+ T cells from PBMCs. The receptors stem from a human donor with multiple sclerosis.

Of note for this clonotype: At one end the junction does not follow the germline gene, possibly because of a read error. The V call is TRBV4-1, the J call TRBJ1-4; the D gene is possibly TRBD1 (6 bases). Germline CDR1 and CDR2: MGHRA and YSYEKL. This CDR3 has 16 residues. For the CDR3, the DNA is TGTGCCAGCAGCCACCCCAGGGAGGGGGAGGGTGAAAAACTGTTTTTT. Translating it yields CASSHPREGEGEKLFF.

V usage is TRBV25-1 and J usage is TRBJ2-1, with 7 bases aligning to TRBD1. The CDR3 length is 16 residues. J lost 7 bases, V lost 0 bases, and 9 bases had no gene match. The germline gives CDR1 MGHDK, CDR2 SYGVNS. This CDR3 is CASSEYGETGSNEQFF. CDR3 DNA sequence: TGTGCCAGCAGTGAATATGGGGAGACAGGGTCAAATGAGCAGTTCTTC.

CDR3 nucleotides: TGCAGTGCTAGGCTAGCGGGGGCCCACACAGATACGCAGTATTTT. Encoded protein: CSARLAGAHTDTQYF. V and J are TRBV20-1 and TRBJ2-3; 10 bases are shared with TRBD2. The CDR3 is 15 amino acids. With V trimmed by 3 bases and J by 2 bases, 5 bases remained unmatched. Looked up from germline, CDR1 is DFQATT and CDR2 is SNEGSKA (reference sequence).

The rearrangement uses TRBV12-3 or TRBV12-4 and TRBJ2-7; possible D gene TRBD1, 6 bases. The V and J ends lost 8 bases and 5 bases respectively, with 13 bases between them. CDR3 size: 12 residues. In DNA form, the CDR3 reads TGTGCCAGCCGTCGACAGGTCCACGAGCAGTACTTC. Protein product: CASRRQVHEQYF.

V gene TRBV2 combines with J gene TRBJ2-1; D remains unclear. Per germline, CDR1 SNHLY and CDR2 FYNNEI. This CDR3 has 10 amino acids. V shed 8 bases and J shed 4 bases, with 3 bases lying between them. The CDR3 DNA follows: TGTGCCAGCTGTTACAATGAGCAGTTCTTC. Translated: CASCYNEQFF. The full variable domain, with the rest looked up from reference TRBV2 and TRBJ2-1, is EPEVTQTPSHQVTQMGQEVILRCVPISNHLYFYWYRQILGQKVEFLVSFYNNEISEKSEIFDDQFSVERPDGSNFTLKIRSTKLEDSAMYFCASCYNEQFFGPGTRLTVL.